The 11 T cell receptor beta chains below were found in one sample sequenced in a study of OX40 agonist ivuxolimab in advanced cancers. The assay was immunoSEQ multiplex PCR, and TCRdb's table has in-frame clones only and misses some. The sample comprises 61,000 or so clones, under 85% of which are singletons, and around 3.4% rests with the top ten. The sample consisted of CD4+ or CD8+ T cells sorted from blood, taken in a trial of the OX40 agonist ivuxolimab. These receptors were collected from an adult with an advanced solid tumor such as melanoma, head and neck, liver or kidney cancer.

The V gene is TRBV7-9, the J gene TRBJ2-6, with D hard to call. Germline V lookup: CDR1 SEHNR, CDR2 FQNEAQ (reference sequence). CDR3 length: 16 residues. V was shortened by 5 bases and J by 1 base, with 12 bases between the two germline ends. CDR3 in DNA: TGTGCCAGCAGCGACCCCGGATGGTCTGGGGCCAACGTCCTGACTTTC. Translation: CASSDPGWSGANVLTF.

The chain employs TRBV6-6 and TRBJ1-2; the D is unclear. The CDR3 extends over 14 amino acids. In germline, CDR1 is MNHNY, CDR2 SVGAGI (reference sequence). The ends were cut back, 2 bases at V and 2 bases at J, with 9 bases in the middle. The CDR3 reads CASSYPSRNYGYTF. CDR3 nucleotides: TGTGCCAGCAGTTACCCGAGCAGGAACTATGGCTACACCTTC.

The CDR3 spells CASSLNPSGIYEQYF. CDR3 nucleotide sequence: TGTGCCAGCAGCTTGAATCCTAGCGGGATTTACGAGCAGTACTTC. The chain carries TRBV5-5 and TRBJ2-7; 9 nucleotides line up with TRBD2. CDR3 length equals 15 residues. J lost 4 bases, V lost 1 base, and 6 bases had no gene match. CDR1 SGHKS and CDR2 YYEKEE come from the germline V gene (reference sequence).

This sequence joins TRBV4-2 and TRBJ2-3, with 12 positions matching TRBD2. J was trimmed by 5 bases and V by 6 bases; bases with no gene match: 6. The CDR3 spans 15 residues. CDR1 and CDR2 (germline): LGHNA, YNFKEQ. As DNA, the CDR3 is TGTGCCAGCAGGCCTAGCGGGGGGGTTGGAGATACGCAGTATTTT. Amino acid sequence: CASRPSGGVGDTQYF.

The J gene is TRBJ2-1, the V gene TRBV7-2; 10 bases are shared with TRBD1. Looked up from germline, CDR1 is SGHTA and CDR2 is FQGNSA. The junction had 13 bases not matched to a gene; V was cut back by 5 bases and J by 6 bases. The CDR3 has 17 residues. The DNA for the CDR3 is TGTGCCAGCAGCCCGGGACAGGGGCTTTTTCAGGCCAATGAGCAGTTCTTC. Translating it yields CASSPGQGLFQANEQFF.

CDR3 region: CASSGLGGEGAYEQYF. The CDR3 DNA is TGTGCCAGCAGTGGCCTTGGGGGGGAAGGAGCCTACGAGCAGTACTTC. V usage is TRBV6-1 and J usage is TRBJ2-7, with 7 positions matching TRBD2. V was clipped by 4 bases and J by 2 bases; unmatched bases: 11. Germline CDR1 MNHNS, CDR2 SASEGT. CDR3 length equals 16 residues.

This rearrangement joins TRBV7-3 to TRBJ2-1, with D tentatively TRBD1 (6 bases). CDR1 is SGHTA, CDR2 FQGTGA, per germline. CDR3 length: 14 residues. Trimming took off 1 base at V and 6 bases at J, with 10 bases between the two ends. In nucleotides, the CDR3 is TGTGCCAGCAGCTTAAATTCAGGGGCCAATGAGCAGTTCTTC. It codes for CASSLNSGANEQFF.

The chain has TRBV2 and TRBJ1-5, with no clear D. CDR1 is SNHLY and CDR2 is FYNNEI in the germline V gene. This CDR3 contains 15 residues. Trimming stripped 1 base from V and 0 bases from J, with 7 bases between. CDR3 DNA sequence: TGTGCCAGCAGTGAAGACAGTTATAGCAATCAGCCCCAGCATTTT. Translated: CASSEDSYSNQPQHF.

The J gene is TRBJ2-1, the V gene TRBV5-1; 7 positions match TRBD2. The CDR3 runs 15 residues. Germline loops: CDR1 SGHRS, CDR2 YFSETQ. V lost 0 bases to trimming and J lost 6 bases; unmatched junction nucleotides: 6. The CDR3 DNA sequence: TGCGCCAGCAGCTTGGCGGTGGGAGGGGTCAATGAGCAGTTCTTC. It yields the protein CASSLAVGGVNEQFF.

The V and J genes are TRBV5-1 and TRBJ2-2; D is unresolved. The V gene's germline CDR1 is SGHRS and CDR2 YFSETQ. This CDR3 is built from 15 residues. V was pared by 3 bases and J by 7 bases, with 16 bases between. For the CDR3, the DNA is TGCGCCAGCAGCTCGATGGACGTGGAACTCGGGGAGCTGTTTTTT. Residues: CASSSMDVELGELFF.

This sequence joins TRBV19 and TRBJ1-1, with 8 bases lining up with TRBD1. V was pared by 4 bases and J by 1 base, with 14 bases of the junction left unmatched. This CDR3 has 18 residues. Germline V gene lookup returns CDR1 LNHDA and CDR2 SQIVND (reference sequence). The CDR3 DNA is TGTGCCAGTAGTAGTCGATATGGACAGGGAGGCGGGAACACTGAAGCTTTCTTT. It yields the protein CASSSRYGQGGGNTEAFF.